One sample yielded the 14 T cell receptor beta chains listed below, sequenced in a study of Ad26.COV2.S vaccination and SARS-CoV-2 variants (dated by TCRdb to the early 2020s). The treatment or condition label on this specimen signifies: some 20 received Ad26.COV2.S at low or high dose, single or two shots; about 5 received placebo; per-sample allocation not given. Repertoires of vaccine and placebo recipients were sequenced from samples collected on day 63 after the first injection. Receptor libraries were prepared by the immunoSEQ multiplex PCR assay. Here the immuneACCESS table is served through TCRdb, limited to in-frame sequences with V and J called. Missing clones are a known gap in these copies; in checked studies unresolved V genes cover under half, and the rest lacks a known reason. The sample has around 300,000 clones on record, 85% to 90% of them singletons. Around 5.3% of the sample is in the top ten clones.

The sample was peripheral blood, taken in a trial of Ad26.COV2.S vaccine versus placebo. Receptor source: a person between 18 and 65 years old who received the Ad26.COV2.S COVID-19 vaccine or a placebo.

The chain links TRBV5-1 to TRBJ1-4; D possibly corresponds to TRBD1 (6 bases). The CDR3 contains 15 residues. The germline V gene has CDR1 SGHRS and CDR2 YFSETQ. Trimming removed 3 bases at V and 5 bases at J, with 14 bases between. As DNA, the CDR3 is TGCGCCAGCAGCTCCCGGACAGATATAAATGAAAAACTGTTTTTT. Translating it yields CASSSRTDINEKLFF. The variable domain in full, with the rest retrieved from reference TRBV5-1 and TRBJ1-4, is KAGVTQTPRYLIKTRGQQVTLSCSPISGHRSVSWYQQTPGQGLQFLFEYFSETQRNKGNFPGRFSGRQFSNSRSEMNVSTLELGDSALYLCASSSRTDINEKLFFGSGTQLSVL.

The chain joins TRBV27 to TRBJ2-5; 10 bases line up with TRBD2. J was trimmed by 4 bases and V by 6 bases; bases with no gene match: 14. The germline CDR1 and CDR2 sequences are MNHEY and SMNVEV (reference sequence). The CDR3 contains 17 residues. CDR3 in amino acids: CASSRAPLAGVRETQYF. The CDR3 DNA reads TGTGCCAGCAGCCGAGCCCCCCTAGCGGGAGTAAGAGAGACCCAGTACTTC.

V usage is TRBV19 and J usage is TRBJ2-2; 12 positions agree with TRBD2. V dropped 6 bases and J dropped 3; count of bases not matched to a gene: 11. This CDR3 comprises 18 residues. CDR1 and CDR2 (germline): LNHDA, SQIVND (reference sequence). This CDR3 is CASSRWLAGGPDTGELFF. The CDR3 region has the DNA TGTGCCAGTAGCAGGTGGCTAGCGGGGGGGCCCGACACCGGGGAGCTGTTTTTT.

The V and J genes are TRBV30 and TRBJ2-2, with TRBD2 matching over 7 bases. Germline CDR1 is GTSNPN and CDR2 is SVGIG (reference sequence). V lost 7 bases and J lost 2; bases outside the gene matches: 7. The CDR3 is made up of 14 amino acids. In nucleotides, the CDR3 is TGTGCCTACTTAGCGGGTGCCAACACCGGGGAGCTGTTTTTT. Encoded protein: CAYLAGANTGELFF.

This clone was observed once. The chain's CDR3 is CATARGGLMDTEAFF. The CDR3 region has the DNA TGTGCCACCGCCCGGGGGGGGCTGATGGACACTGAAGCTTTCTTT. The chain joins TRBV7-9 to TRBJ1-1, with D perhaps TRBD1 (6 bases). The V end lost 10 bases, the J end lost 3 bases, and 21 bases lay between the germline ends. Germline V gene lookup returns CDR1 SEHNR and CDR2 FQNEAQ (reference sequence). CDR3 length equals 15 residues.

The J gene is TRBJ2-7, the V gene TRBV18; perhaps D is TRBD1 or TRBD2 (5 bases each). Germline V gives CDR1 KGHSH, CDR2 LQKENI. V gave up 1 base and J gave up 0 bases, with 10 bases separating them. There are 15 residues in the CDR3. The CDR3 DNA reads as TGTGCCAGCTCACCACAATTCGGGGCCTCCTACGAGCAGTACTTC. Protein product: CASSPQFGASYEQYF.

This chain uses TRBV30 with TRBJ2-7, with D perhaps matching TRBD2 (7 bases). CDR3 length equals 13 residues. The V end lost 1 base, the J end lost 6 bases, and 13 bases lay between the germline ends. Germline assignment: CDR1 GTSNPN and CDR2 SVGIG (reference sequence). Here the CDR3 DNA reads TGTGCCTGGAGTGGGATAGGGGGGGGCGAGCAGTACTTC. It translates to CAWSGIGGGEQYF.

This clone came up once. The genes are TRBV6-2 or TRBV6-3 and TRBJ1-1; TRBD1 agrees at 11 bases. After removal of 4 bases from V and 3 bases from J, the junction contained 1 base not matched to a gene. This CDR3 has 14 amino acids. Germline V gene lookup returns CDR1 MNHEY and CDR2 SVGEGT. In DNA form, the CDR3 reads TGTGCCAGCAGTTGGGACAGGGGGGACACTGAAGCTTTCTTT. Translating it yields CASSWDRGDTEAFF.

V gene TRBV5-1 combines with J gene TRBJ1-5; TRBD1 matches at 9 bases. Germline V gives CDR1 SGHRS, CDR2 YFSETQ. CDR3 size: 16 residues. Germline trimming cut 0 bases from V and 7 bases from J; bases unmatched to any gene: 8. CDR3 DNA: TGCGCCAGCAGCTTGGGACCCCGGGACAGGGACCAGCCCCAGCATTTT. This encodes CASSLGPRDRDQPQHF.

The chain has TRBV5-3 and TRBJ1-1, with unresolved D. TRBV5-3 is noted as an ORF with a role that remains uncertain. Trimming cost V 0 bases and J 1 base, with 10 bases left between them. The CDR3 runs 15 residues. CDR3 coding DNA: TGTGCCAGAAGCTTGGCCTTACAGAAGAACACTGAAGCTTTCTTT. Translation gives CARSLALQKNTEAFF.

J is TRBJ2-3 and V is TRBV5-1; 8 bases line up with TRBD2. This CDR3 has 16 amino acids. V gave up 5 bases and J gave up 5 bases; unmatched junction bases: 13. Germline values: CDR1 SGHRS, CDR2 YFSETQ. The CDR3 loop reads CASSSTLAGFGDTQYF. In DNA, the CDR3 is TGCGCCAGCAGTTCAACGTTAGCGGGATTTGGAGATACGCAGTATTTT.

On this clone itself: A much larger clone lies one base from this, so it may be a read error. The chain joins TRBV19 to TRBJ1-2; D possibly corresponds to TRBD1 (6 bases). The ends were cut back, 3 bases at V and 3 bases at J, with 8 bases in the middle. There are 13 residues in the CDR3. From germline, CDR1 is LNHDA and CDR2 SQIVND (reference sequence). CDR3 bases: TGTGCCAGTAGTATGAGGGGGGACTATGGCTACACCTTC. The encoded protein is CASSMRGDYGYTF. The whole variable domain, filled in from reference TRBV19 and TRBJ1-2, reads DGGITQSPKYLFRKEGQNVTLSCEQNLNHDAMYWYRQDPGQGLRLIYYSQIVNDFQKGDIAEGYSVSREKKESFPLTVTSAQKNPTAFYLCASSMRGDYGYTFGSGTRLTVV.

In DNA, the CDR3 is TGTGCCAGCTCCCCGATGGAGGGAGGGTACAATGAGCAGTTCTTC. Residues: CASSPMEGGYNEQFF. The rearrangement uses TRBV18 and TRBJ2-1; 7 nucleotides agree with TRBD2. CDR1 and CDR2 from the germline V gene are KGHSH and LQKENI. V gave up 6 bases and J gave up 4 bases; unmatched junction bases: 9. This CDR3 spans 15 amino acids. The whole variable domain, remainder taken from reference TRBV18 and TRBJ2-1, is NAGVMQNPRHLVRRRGQEARLRCSPMKGHSHVYWYRQLPEEGLKFMVYLQKENIIDESGMPKERFSAEFPKEGPSILRIQQVVRGDSAAYFCASSPMEGGYNEQFFGPGTRLTVL.

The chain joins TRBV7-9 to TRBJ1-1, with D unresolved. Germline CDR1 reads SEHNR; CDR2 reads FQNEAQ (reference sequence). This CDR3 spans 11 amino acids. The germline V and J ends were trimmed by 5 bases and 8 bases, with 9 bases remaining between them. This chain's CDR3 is CASSPRLEAFF. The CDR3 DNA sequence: TGTGCCAGCAGCCCTCGACTGGAAGCTTTCTTT.